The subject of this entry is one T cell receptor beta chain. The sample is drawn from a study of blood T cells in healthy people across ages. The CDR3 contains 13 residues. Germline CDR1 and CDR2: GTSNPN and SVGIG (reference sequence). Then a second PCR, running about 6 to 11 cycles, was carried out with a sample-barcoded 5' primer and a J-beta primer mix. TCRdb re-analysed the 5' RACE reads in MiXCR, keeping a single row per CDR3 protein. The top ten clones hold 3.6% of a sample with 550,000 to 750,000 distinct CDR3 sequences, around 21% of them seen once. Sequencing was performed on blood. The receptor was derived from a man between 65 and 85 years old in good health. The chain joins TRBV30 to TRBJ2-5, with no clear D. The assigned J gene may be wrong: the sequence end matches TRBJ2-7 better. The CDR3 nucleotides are TGTGCCTGGAGTGTACTTGCCGGGCGCGAGCAGTACTTC. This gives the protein CAWSVLAGREQYF.